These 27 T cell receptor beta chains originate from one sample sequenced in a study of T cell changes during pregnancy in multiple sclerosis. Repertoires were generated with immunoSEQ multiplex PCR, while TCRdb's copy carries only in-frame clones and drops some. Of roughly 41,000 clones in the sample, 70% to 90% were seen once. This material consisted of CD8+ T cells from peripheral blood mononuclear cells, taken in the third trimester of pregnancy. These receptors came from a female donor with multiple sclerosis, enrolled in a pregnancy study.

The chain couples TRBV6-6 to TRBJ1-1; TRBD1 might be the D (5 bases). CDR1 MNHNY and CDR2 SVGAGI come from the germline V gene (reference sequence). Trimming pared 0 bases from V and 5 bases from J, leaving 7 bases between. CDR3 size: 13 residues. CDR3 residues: CASSYSGVTEAFF. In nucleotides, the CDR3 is TGTGCCAGCAGTTACTCAGGGGTGACTGAAGCTTTCTTT.

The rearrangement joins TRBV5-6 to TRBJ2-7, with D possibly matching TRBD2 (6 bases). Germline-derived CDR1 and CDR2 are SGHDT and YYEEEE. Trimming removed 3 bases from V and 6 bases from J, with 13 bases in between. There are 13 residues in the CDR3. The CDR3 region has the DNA TGTGCCAGCAGCTGGGGGACTCGGGGCGAGCAGTACTTC. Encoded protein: CASSWGTRGEQYF.

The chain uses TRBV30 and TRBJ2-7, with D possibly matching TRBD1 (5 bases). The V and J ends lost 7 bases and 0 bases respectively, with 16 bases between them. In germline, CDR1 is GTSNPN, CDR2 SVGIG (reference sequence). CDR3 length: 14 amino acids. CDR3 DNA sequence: TGTGCCTCTAGGCAGACAGCGAGCTCCTACGAGCAGTACTTC. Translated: CASRQTASSYEQYF.

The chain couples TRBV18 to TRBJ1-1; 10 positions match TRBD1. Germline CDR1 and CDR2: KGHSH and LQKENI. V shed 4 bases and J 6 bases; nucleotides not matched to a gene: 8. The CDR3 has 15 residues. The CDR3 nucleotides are TGTGCCAGCTCACGACGGACAGGGGGGGGCCCTGAAGCTTTCTTT. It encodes CASSRRTGGGPEAFF.

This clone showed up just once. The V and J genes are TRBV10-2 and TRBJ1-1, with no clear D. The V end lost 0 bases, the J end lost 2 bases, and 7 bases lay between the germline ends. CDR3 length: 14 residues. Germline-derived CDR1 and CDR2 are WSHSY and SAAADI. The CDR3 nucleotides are TGCGCCAGCAGTGAGTCCATGAGAAACACTGAAGCTTTCTTT. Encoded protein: CASSESMRNTEAFF.

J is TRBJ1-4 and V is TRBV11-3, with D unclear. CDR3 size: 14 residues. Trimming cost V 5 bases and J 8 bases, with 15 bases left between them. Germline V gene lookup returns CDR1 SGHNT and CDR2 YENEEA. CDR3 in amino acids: CASSPGGASEKLFF. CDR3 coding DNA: TGTGCCAGCAGCCCCGGAGGAGCTAGCGAAAAACTGTTTTTT.

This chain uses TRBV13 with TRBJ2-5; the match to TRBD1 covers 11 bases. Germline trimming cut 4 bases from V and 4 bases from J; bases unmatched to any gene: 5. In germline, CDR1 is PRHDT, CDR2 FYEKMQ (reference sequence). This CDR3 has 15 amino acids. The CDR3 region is CASSSGTGGGETQYF. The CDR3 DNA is TGTGCCAGCAGCTCCGGGACAGGGGGTGGAGAGACCCAGTACTTC.

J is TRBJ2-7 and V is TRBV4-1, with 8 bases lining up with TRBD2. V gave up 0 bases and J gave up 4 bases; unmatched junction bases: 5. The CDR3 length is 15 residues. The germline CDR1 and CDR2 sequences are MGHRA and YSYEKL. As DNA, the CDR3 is TGCGCCAGCAGCCAAGATCCGGGGGGGCGTTACGAGCAGTACTTC. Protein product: CASSQDPGGRYEQYF.

Here the CDR3 DNA reads TGTGCCAGCACCCAGGGGGCAGACAGAAATGAAAAACTGTTTTTT. Amino acid sequence: CASTQGADRNEKLFF. The chain combines TRBV7-9 with TRBJ1-4, with 8 bases fitting TRBD1. Looked up from germline, CDR1 is SEHNR and CDR2 is FQNEAQ (reference sequence). The CDR3 is 15 amino acids. With V trimmed by 7 bases and J by 5 bases, 9 bases remained unmatched.

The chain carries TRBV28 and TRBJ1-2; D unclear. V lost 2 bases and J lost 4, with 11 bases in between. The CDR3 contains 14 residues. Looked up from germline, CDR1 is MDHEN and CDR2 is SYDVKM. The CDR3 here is CASSLPDTPYGYTF. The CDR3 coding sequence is TGTGCCAGCAGTTTACCCGACACCCCCTATGGCTACACCTTC.

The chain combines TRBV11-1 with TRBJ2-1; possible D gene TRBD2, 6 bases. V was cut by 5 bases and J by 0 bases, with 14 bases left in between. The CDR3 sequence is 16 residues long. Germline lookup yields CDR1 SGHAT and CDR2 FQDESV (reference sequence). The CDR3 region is CASSRDSWGSYNEQFF. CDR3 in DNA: TGTGCCAGCAGCCGGGACTCCTGGGGCTCCTACAATGAGCAGTTCTTC. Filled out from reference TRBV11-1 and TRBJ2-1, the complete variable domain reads EAEVAQSPRYKITEKSQAVAFWCDPISGHATLYWYRQILGQGPELLVQFQDESVVDDSQLPKDRFSAERLKGVDSTLKIQPAELGDSAMYLCASSRDSWGSYNEQFFGPGTRLTVL.

CDR3 residues: CASSTGLEAETQYF. The DNA for the CDR3 is TGCGCCAGCAGCACGGGACTAGAGGCAGAGACCCAGTACTTC. This chain links TRBV5-1 with TRBJ2-5; TRBD2 matches at 8 bases. Germline V gene data show CDR1 as SGHRS and CDR2 as YFSETQ. The CDR3 extends over 14 amino acids. The V and J ends lost 4 bases and 4 bases, in that order; junction bases with no gene match: 6. Supplemented by reference TRBV5-1 and TRBJ2-5, the full variable domain reads KAGVTQTPRYLIKTRGQQVTLSCSPISGHRSVSWYQQTPGQGLQFLFEYFSETQRNKGNFPGRFSGRQFSNSRSEMNVSTLELGDSALYLCASSTGLEAETQYFGPGTRLLVL.

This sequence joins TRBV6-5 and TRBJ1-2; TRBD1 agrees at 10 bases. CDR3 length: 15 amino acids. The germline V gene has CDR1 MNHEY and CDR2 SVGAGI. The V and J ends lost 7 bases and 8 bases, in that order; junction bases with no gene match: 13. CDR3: CASTPRDRGKGGYTF. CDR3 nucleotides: TGTGCCAGCACCCCTAGGGACAGGGGTAAGGGGGGCTACACCTTC.

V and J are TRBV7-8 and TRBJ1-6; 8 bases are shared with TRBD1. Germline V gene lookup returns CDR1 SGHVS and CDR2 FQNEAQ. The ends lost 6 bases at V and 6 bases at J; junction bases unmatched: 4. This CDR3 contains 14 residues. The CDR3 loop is CASSYRGFNSPLHF. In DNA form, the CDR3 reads TGTGCCAGCAGTTACAGGGGGTTTAATTCACCCCTCCACTTT.

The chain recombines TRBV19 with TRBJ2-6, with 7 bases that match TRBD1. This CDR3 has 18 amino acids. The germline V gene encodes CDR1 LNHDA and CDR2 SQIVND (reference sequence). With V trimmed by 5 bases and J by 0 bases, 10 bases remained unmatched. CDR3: CASSLGQGVFSGANVLTF. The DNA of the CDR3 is TGTGCCAGTAGTCTTGGGCAGGGGGTATTCTCTGGGGCCAACGTCCTGACTTTC.

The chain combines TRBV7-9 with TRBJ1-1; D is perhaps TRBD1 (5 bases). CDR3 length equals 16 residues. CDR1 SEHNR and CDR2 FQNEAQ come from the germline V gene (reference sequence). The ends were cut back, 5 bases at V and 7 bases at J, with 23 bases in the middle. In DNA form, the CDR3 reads TGTGCCAGCAGCCCCGGGGGACGGACGATATACAGTGAAGCTTTCTTT. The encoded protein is CASSPGGRTIYSEAFF.

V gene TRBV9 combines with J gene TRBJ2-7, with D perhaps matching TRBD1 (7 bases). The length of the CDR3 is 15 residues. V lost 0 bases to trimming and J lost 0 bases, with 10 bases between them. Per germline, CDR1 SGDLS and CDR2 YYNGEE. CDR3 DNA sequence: TGTGCCAGCAGCGTAGGGGGGGACAGCTCCTACGAGCAGTACTTC. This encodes CASSVGGDSSYEQYF. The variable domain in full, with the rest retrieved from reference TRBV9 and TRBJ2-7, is DSGVTQTPKHLITATGQRVTLRCSPRSGDLSVYWYQQSLDQGLQFLIQYYNGEERAKGNILERFSAQQFPDLHSELNLSSLELGDSALYFCASSVGGDSSYEQYFGPGTRLTVT.

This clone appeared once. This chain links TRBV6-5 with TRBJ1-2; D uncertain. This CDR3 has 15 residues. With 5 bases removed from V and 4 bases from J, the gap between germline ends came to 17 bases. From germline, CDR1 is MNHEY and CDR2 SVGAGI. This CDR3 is CASSPFPQEGYGYTF. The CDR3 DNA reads TGTGCCAGCAGTCCCTTCCCCCAGGAAGGCTATGGCTACACCTTC.

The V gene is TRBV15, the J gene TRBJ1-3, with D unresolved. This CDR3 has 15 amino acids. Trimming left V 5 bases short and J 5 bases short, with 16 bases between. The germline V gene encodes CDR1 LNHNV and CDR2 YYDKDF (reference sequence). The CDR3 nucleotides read TGTGCCACCAGCGGAGCGGGAGGGCCAAGAAACACCATATATTTT. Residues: CATSGAGGPRNTIYF.

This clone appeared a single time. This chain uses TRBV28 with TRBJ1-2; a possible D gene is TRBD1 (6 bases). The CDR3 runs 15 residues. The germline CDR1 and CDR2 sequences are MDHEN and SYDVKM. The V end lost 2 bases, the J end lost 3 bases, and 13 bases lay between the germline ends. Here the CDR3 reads CASSLIQGPHYGYTF. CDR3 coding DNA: TGTGCCAGCAGTTTAATACAGGGACCTCACTATGGCTACACCTTC.

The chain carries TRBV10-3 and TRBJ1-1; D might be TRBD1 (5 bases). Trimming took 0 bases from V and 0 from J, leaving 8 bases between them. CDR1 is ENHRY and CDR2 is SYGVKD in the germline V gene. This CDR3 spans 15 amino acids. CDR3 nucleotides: TGTGCCATCAGTGAGTCAAGGGGAATGAACACTGAAGCTTTCTTT. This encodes CAISESRGMNTEAFF.

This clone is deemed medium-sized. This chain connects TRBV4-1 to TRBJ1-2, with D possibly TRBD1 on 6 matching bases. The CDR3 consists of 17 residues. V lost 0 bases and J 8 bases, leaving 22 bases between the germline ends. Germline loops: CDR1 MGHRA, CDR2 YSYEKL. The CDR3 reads CASSQERRRGAAWGYTF. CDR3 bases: TGCGCCAGCAGCCAAGAAAGGAGGCGGGGGGCCGCGTGGGGCTACACCTTC.

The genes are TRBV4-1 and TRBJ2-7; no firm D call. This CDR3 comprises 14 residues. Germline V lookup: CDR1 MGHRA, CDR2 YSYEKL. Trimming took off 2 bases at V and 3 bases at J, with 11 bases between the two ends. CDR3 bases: TGCGCCAGCAGCCAACGGCAGGTCGGCTACGAGCAGTACTTC. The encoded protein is CASSQRQVGYEQYF.

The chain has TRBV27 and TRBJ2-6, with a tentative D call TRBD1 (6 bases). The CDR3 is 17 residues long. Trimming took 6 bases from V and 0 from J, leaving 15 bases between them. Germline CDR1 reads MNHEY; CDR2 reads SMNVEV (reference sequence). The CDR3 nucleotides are TGTGCCAGCAGGTTGGGGACAACCAGCTCTGGGGCCAACGTCCTGACTTTC. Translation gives CASRLGTTSSGANVLTF.

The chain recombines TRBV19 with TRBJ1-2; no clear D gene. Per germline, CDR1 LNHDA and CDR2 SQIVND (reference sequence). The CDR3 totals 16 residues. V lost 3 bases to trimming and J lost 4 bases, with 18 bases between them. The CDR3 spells CASSISLAGLAYGYTF. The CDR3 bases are TGTGCCAGTAGTATTAGTTTGGCAGGACTGGCCTATGGCTACACCTTC.

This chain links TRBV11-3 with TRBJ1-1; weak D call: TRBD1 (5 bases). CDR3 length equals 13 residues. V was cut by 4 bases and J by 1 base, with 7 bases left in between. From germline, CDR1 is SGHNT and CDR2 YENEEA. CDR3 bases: TGTGCCAGCAGCTGGACACCGAACACTGAAGCTTTCTTT. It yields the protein CASSWTPNTEAFF.

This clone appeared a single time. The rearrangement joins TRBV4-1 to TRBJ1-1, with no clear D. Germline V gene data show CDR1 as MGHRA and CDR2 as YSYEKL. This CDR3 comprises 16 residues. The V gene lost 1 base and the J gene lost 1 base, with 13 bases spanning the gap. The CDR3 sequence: CASSQGLWIANTEAFF. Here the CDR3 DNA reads TGCGCCAGCAGCCAAGGCTTGTGGATAGCGAACACTGAAGCTTTCTTT.